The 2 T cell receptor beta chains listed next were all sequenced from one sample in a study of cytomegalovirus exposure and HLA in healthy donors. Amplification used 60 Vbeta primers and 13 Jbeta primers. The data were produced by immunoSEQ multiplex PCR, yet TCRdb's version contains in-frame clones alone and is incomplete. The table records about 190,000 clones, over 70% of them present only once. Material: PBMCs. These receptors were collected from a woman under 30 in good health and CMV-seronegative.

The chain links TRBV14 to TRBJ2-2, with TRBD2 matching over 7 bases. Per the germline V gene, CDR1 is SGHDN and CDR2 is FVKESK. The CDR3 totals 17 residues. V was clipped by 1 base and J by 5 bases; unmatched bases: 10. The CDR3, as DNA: TGTGCCAGCAGCCAAGCACTTAGGGGAGGGCGGACCGGGGAGCTGTTTTTT. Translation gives CASSQALRGGRTGELFF.

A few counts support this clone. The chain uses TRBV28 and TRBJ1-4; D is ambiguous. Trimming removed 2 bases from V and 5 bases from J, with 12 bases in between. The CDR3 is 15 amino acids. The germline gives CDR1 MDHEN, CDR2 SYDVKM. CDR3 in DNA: TGTGCCAGCAGTTTACAACAGCTTTTAAATGAAAAACTGTTTTTT. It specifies CASSLQQLLNEKLFF.